The next 30 T cell receptor beta chains were all read from a single sample in a study of spatial heterogeneity in lung cancer. Study-level points and caveats: Counts that tracked tumor mutation counts were those of expanded intratumoral alpha and beta TCRs.

In TCRdb, the 5' RACE reads were re-called with MiXCR into one record per CDR3 protein. The sample shows 9,500 to 11,000 distinct CDR3 sequences, less than 15% of them seen only once. What these receptors recognize is not known. Indicated time point: sample taken at primary tumor resection. This material consisted of lung tumor tissue, taken at surgery. These TCRs come from a male donor with early-stage non-small cell lung cancer.

This clonotype counts as medium-sized. The rearrangement joins TRBV20-1 to TRBJ2-7, with D unresolved. CDR3 length equals 13 residues. In germline, CDR1 is DFQATT, CDR2 SNEGSKA (reference sequence). Between the trimmed V and J ends, which lost 6 bases and 3 bases, there was a span of 15 bases. The CDR3 sequence: CSAPQASYYEQYF. In DNA form, the CDR3 reads TGCAGTGCCCCTCAGGCCTCGTACTACGAGCAGTACTTC.

By its share, this clonotype is medium-sized. The rearrangement uses TRBV5-1 and TRBJ2-5, with TRBD1 matching 8 bases. The CDR3 extends over 14 amino acids. CDR1 and CDR2 (germline): SGHRS, YFSETQ. V was pared by 4 bases and J by 5 bases, with 7 bases of the junction left unmatched. The CDR3 is CASSLNTGGETQYF. In DNA, the CDR3 is TGCGCCAGCAGCCTCAATACAGGGGGGGAGACCCAGTACTTC.

This clonotype has a count of ten or more. The J gene is TRBJ2-1, the V gene TRBV7-2; D gene uncertain. Trimming removed 1 base at V and 6 bases at J, with 16 bases between. This CDR3 region has 16 residues. CDR1 SGHTA and CDR2 FQGNSA come from the germline V gene. CDR3 DNA sequence: TGTGCCAGCAGCTTAGACATAAGCTCTGTCATCAATGAGCAGTTCTTC. Translated, it gives CASSLDISSVINEQFF.

This clonotype was recorded at least ten times. V usage is TRBV2 and J usage is TRBJ2-1; maybe TRBD2 (6 bases). CDR1 is SNHLY, CDR2 FYNNEI, per germline. V was pared by 1 base and J by 4 bases, with 11 bases between. This CDR3 has 15 residues. The CDR3 DNA follows: TGTGCCAGCAGTGAAGTAGGCGGGACTTACAATGAGCAGTTCTTC. It yields the protein CASSEVGGTYNEQFF.

This chain links TRBV3-1 with TRBJ2-4, with 11 bases that match TRBD2. This CDR3 is 15 amino acids long. Trimming cost V 4 bases and J 9 bases; bases outside gene matches: 8. Germline values: CDR1 LGHDT, CDR2 YNNKEL (reference sequence). CDR3 sequence: CASSPNLGLAVIQYF. The DNA of the CDR3 is TGTGCCAGCAGCCCAAACTTGGGACTAGCGGTCATTCAGTACTTC.

This clonotype was seen just once. V usage is TRBV10-3 and J usage is TRBJ2-6; D is ambiguous. The CDR3 is 14 residues long. Germline assignment: CDR1 ENHRY and CDR2 SYGVKD. Trimming removed 3 bases at V and 2 bases at J, with 5 bases between. Here the CDR3 reads CAISDSTGANVLTF. CDR3 DNA sequence: TGTGCCATCAGTGACAGCACTGGGGCCAACGTCCTGACTTTC.

In its sample, this clonotype was seen many times. The chain combines TRBV6-2 or TRBV6-3 with TRBJ1-1; the D is unclear. The V gene lost 0 bases and the J gene lost 11 bases, with 13 bases spanning the gap. CDR1 and CDR2 (germline): MNHEY, SVGEGT. This CDR3 has 13 amino acids. The CDR3 region is CASSYSGTVAAFF. The CDR3 DNA sequence: TGTGCCAGCAGTTACTCAGGCACAGTGGCCGCTTTCTTT.

By frequency in the sample, this clonotype is medium-sized. The genes are TRBV5-1 and TRBJ2-7; 10 bases align to TRBD2. The J segment lost 5 bases and the V segment lost 5 bases, leaving 10 bases of the junction unmatched. Germline V gene sequence: CDR1 SGHRS, CDR2 YFSETQ. The CDR3 totals 15 residues. DNA of the CDR3: TGCGCCAGCAGGTTATTAGCGGGAGGTTTAAACGAGCAGTACTTC. Its protein is CASRLLAGGLNEQYF.

By frequency in the sample, this clonotype is medium-sized. The chain joins TRBV5-1 to TRBJ2-7, with a weak D call TRBD2 (5 bases). Trimming left V 0 bases short and J 9 bases short, with 16 bases between. The CDR3 is 14 residues long. Per the germline V gene, CDR1 is SGHRS and CDR2 is YFSETQ. CDR3 in amino acids: CASSLGVAGQRQYF. The CDR3 bases are TGCGCCAGCAGCTTGGGAGTGGCGGGCCAGCGGCAGTACTTC.

This clonotype was seen many times. The chain combines TRBV6-5 with TRBJ1-1, with TRBD1 as a possible D gene (5 bases). The CDR3 runs 14 residues. Germline CDR1 is MNHEY and CDR2 is SVGAGI. The V gene lost 2 bases and the J gene lost 0 bases, with 7 bases spanning the gap. CDR3 in amino acids: CASSYGAMNTEAFF. CDR3 coding DNA: TGTGCCAGCAGTTACGGGGCCATGAACACTGAAGCTTTCTTT.

This clonotype has a handful of counts. This sequence joins TRBV10-3 and TRBJ1-4; 7 bases fit TRBD1. CDR1 and CDR2 (germline): ENHRY, SYGVKD. Trimming took 6 bases from V and 8 from J; bases not matched to a gene: 12. The CDR3 is 15 amino acids. The CDR3, as DNA: TGTGCCATCAGCGAGACCGGGACAGCGGGCGAAAAACTGTTTTTT. Amino acids: CAISETGTAGEKLFF.

The sample holds many counts of this clonotype. The chain has TRBV5-1 and TRBJ2-1; 8 bases map to TRBD1. Trimming removed 4 bases from V and 14 bases from J; junction bases left unmatched: 14. The CDR3 runs to 14 residues. Germline V gene lookup returns CDR1 SGHRS and CDR2 YFSETQ. In DNA, the CDR3 is TGCGCCAGCAGCGGTGGACAGGGCGAAGGAAGTAAGTTCTTC. Protein sequence: CASSGGQGEGSKFF.

In its sample, this clonotype was seen many times. A read error may be the cause here, since a much bigger clone is one base away. The chain uses TRBV7-9 and TRBJ2-7, with D uncertain. This CDR3 spans 11 amino acids. Per the germline V gene, CDR1 is SEHNR and CDR2 is FQNEAQ (reference sequence). CDR3 coding DNA: TGTGTCAGCAGCTTAGCTTCCGAGCAGTACTTC. Translating it yields CVSSLASEQYF.

Within the sample, this clonotype is medium-sized. The rearrangement joins TRBV12-3 or TRBV12-4 to TRBJ2-6, with D uncertain. Trimming stripped 7 bases from V and 0 bases from J, with 4 bases between. The CDR3 consists of 13 residues. CDR3 nucleotides: TGTGCCAGCAAGATCTCTGGGGCCAACGTCCTGACTTTC. Its translation is CASKISGANVLTF.

The table lists this clonotype with many counts. CDR3 coding DNA: TGTGCCAGCAGCTCGGAGGGGGCTGCAGATACGCAGTATTTT. This encodes CASSSEGAADTQYF. The chain combines TRBV5-5 with TRBJ2-3; TRBD1 is a possible D gene (7 bases). The CDR3 spans 14 residues. V gave up 3 bases and J gave up 4 bases, with 12 bases separating them. The germline CDR1 and CDR2 sequences are SGHKS and YYEKEE (reference sequence).

This clonotype was recorded many times. The chain joins TRBV4-1 to TRBJ2-7; 7 bases are a match to TRBD2. This CDR3 has 13 amino acids. Germline values: CDR1 MGHRA, CDR2 YSYEKL. Trimming removed 0 bases from V and 10 bases from J; junction bases left unmatched: 6. The CDR3 nucleotides read TGCGCCAGCAGCCAAGAAAGTGGGAGGGCCCAGTACTTC. Residues: CASSQESGRAQYF.

This clonotype was seen a handful of times. CDR3 amino acids: CATSREAGYGNQPQHF. The CDR3 DNA reads as TGTGCCACCAGCAGAGAGGCAGGTTACGGCAATCAGCCCCAGCATTTT. The chain carries TRBV15 and TRBJ1-5; D not certain. V shed 0 bases and J shed 2 bases, with 11 bases lying between them. The CDR3 sequence is 16 residues long. CDR1 is LNHNV, CDR2 YYDKDF, per germline (reference sequence).

This clonotype was observed many times. The chain recombines TRBV18 with TRBJ2-5; 16 positions match TRBD2. Germline CDR1 is KGHSH and CDR2 is LQKENI. This CDR3 contains 20 residues. Trimming took 0 bases from V and 5 from J; bases not matched to a gene: 12. Written as DNA, the CDR3 is TGTGCCAGCTCACCACCGTCCATAGGGACTAGCGGGAGGGTCTCGGAGACCCAGTACTTC. It specifies CASSPPSIGTSGRVSETQYF.

By sample share, this clonotype is medium-sized (0.01 to 0.1%). This chain links TRBV20-1 with TRBJ1-4; D may be TRBD1 (5 bases). The V end lost 3 bases, the J end lost 0 bases, and 11 bases lay between the germline ends. Germline CDR1 and CDR2: DFQATT and SNEGSKA (reference sequence). The CDR3 is 15 residues long. Here the CDR3 DNA reads TGCAGTGCTAGTGGGGGATCTGCAACTAATGAAAAACTGTTTTTT. Translated: CSASGGSATNEKLFF.

This clonotype was found many times. This rearrangement joins TRBV11-2 to TRBJ1-2; TRBD1 agrees at 12 bases. V trimming: 1 base; J trimming: 6 bases; junction bases outside the gene matches: 6. This CDR3 is built from 16 residues. Germline CDR1 SGHAT, CDR2 FQNNGV. DNA for the CDR3: TGTGCCAGCAGCTTAGCCGGGACAGGGGGCGCGAATGGCTACACCTTC. Translating it yields CASSLAGTGGANGYTF.

The chain couples TRBV20-1 to TRBJ2-4; D may correspond to TRBD1 or TRBD2 (6 bases each). The CDR3 is 14 amino acids. The germline CDR1 and CDR2 sequences are DFQATT and SNEGSKA (reference sequence). With 5 bases removed from V and 9 bases from J, the gap between germline ends came to 20 bases. CDR3 loop: CSASGGHPEGIQYF. The CDR3 DNA follows: TGCAGTGCTTCTGGGGGACACCCGGAGGGCATTCAGTACTTC.

This clonotype was detected ten times or more. The rearrangement uses TRBV4-2 and TRBJ2-7, with 7 bases fitting TRBD1. With V trimmed by 1 base and J by 5 bases, 8 bases remained unmatched. The V gene's germline CDR1 is LGHNA and CDR2 YNFKEQ. The CDR3 is 15 amino acids. This CDR3 reads CASSQARTGKNEQYF. In DNA, the CDR3 is TGTGCCAGCAGCCAAGCTCGGACAGGCAAAAACGAGCAGTACTTC.

There are many counts of this clonotype. V usage is TRBV20-1 and J usage is TRBJ2-3; D gene uncertain. Trimming took 2 bases from V and 2 from J, leaving 17 bases between them. CDR1 is DFQATT and CDR2 is SNEGSKA in the germline V gene (reference sequence). The CDR3 extends over 16 amino acids. CDR3: CSARTYTAGATDTQYF. The CDR3 nucleotides are TGCAGTGCTAGAACCTACACGGCCGGAGCCACAGATACGCAGTATTTT.

This clonotype is labeled medium-sized (0.01 to 0.1%). The chain is built from TRBV6-2 or TRBV6-3 and TRBJ1-2; TRBD1 matches at 7 bases. Per the germline V gene, CDR1 is MNHEY and CDR2 is SVGEGT. The CDR3 totals 14 residues. Trimming took 9 bases from V and 4 from J; bases not matched to a gene: 11. CDR3 in DNA: TGTGCCAGTTCGGACAGGCGCCCCTTCTATGGCTACACCTTC. As protein: CASSDRRPFYGYTF.

This clonotype has ten or more counts. This chain joins TRBV3-1 and TRBJ1-2; tentative D call: TRBD1 (5 bases). CDR3 length equals 14 residues. Per the germline V gene, CDR1 is LGHDT and CDR2 is YNNKEL (reference sequence). Between the trimmed V and J ends, which lost 6 bases and 1 base, there was a span of 12 bases. DNA for the CDR3: TGTGCCAGCAGTGGGACGGGGATTAACTATGGCTACACCTTC. Amino acids: CASSGTGINYGYTF.

This clonotype was seen at least ten times. The rearrangement uses TRBV3-1 and TRBJ1-1, with D unclear. The V and J ends lost 1 base and 8 bases respectively, with 11 bases between them. CDR3 length: 13 amino acids. The germline V gene has CDR1 LGHDT and CDR2 YNNKEL (reference sequence). This CDR3 is CASSQGVGIEAFF. CDR3 DNA sequence: TGTGCCAGCAGCCAAGGGGTGGGAATAGAAGCTTTCTTT.

In its sample, this clonotype ranks as medium-sized (0.01 to 0.1%). The chain is built from TRBV3-1 and TRBJ2-3; the D gene is possibly TRBD1 (5 bases). Trimming left V 1 base short and J 3 bases short, with 8 bases between. The CDR3 runs 14 residues. The germline gives CDR1 LGHDT, CDR2 YNNKEL (reference sequence). The CDR3 DNA is TGTGCCAGCAGCCAAGGGCAGGGTACAGATACGCAGTATTTT. Translating it yields CASSQGQGTDTQYF.

Many counts were recorded for this clonotype. The J gene is TRBJ2-3, the V gene TRBV5-1; 7 bases fit TRBD2. The CDR3 runs 15 residues. The V gene's germline CDR1 is SGHRS and CDR2 YFSETQ. Unmatched junction bases numbered 9, after V lost 5 bases and J lost 3 bases. CDR3 sequence (DNA): TGCGCCAGCAGACGGCTAGCGGAAAATACAGATACGCAGTATTTT. Protein: CASRRLAENTDTQYF.

This clonotype is labeled as medium-sized. CDR3 amino acids: CASNWGEGYNEQFF. The CDR3 DNA reads as TGTGCCAGTAACTGGGGGGAGGGGTACAATGAGCAGTTCTTC. The chain is built from TRBV19 and TRBJ2-1; TRBD2 matches 7 bases. The V segment lost 7 bases and the J segment 4 bases; nucleotides outside the gene matches: 7. The CDR3 is made up of 14 amino acids. Looked up from germline, CDR1 is LNHDA and CDR2 is SQIVND (reference sequence).

By sample fraction, this clonotype is medium-sized. The chain combines TRBV5-1 with TRBJ1-1; 7 bases agree with TRBD1. Germline V lookup: CDR1 SGHRS, CDR2 YFSETQ. Losses at the gene ends were 0 bases for V and 4 bases for J; bases not matched to a gene: 6. This CDR3 is built from 15 residues. CDR3 sequence (DNA): TGCGCCAGCAGCTTGGATCGGAGACAGGGCACTGAAGCTTTCTTT. Protein product: CASSLDRRQGTEAFF.